The entry below gives a single T cell receptor beta chain sequence along with its context. Its binding antigen is unknown. The record has no base qualities; no much larger clone is one base away. The trial excluded patients who had a history of autoimmune disease or who were on systemic immunosuppression. Peripheral blood for TCR sequencing was collected from all dose cohorts at baseline, on cycle 4 day 1, and on cycle 7 day 1. The samples were drawn from a first-in-human, open-label, multicenter phase I dose-escalation trial of ivuxolimab. The trial enrolled adults with locally advanced or metastatic head and neck squamous cell, hepatocellular, melanoma or renal cell carcinoma. CD4+ and CD8+ T cells were sorted separately from peripheral blood before TCR sequencing. To sequence the TCRbeta CDR3 region, genomic DNA was isolated from the sorted cells. The immunoSEQ Assay was used for sequencing of TCRbeta CDR3 regions. This immuneACCESS table, as held by TCRdb, lists in-frame sequences with V and J called but not all clones. Of the missing ones, under half trace to an unresolved V gene in checked studies; the others have no known cause. Here the sample has 60,000 to 65,000 clones; approximately 91% occur a single time. 1.5% to 2% of the sample is in the top ten clones.

This sample is drawn from a study of OX40 agonist ivuxolimab in advanced cancers. As for the study more broadly: Ivuxolimab was an agonistic, fully human IgG2 monoclonal antibody directed against OX40 (CD134), a costimulatory receptor. Intravenous ivuxolimab was administered to patients every 2 weeks at six dose levels: 0.01, 0.1, 0.3, 1.5, 3 and 10 mg/kg. Of the roughly 54 patients in dose escalation, some 20 had hepatocellular carcinoma, roughly 15 had melanoma, 9 had renal cell carcinoma and 9 had head and neck cancer. The dose-escalation cohort was 80% to 90% male with a mean age of around 62 years, ranging from about 23 to 85. Patients were allowed to have had prior anti-PD-1, anti-PD-L1 or anti-CTLA-4 therapy, and 40% of the dose-escalation patients had previously received checkpoint inhibitors. Partial responses occurred in three dose-escalation patients: two with cutaneous melanoma and one with hepatocellular carcinoma. The purpose of peripheral TCRbeta sequencing was to test whether ivuxolimab changed TCR sequence diversity and led to clonal T-cell expansion. The paper covers the monotherapy dose-escalation part of the phase I ivuxolimab trial, which included N ≈ 57 patients.

Trimming costs V 6 bases and J 4 bases, and their ends lie 12 bases apart. The CDR3 sequence holds 13 residues, the cysteine and phenylalanine included. Solely the CDR3 DNA is kept, with 39 bases framed from the first base. According to the germline V gene, CDR1 reads MNHNS and CDR2 reads SASEGT. Findings and caveats that apply to the study as a whole: Low levels of normalized T-cell clonal expansion were also seen in some patients who did not respond. Partial responders in the 0.1-3.0 mg/kg groups had among the lowest normalized peripheral clonal expansion, especially among CD8+ T cells. Which antigens the clonally expanded peripheral T cells were specific for was not determined. After ivuxolimab, more expanded clones were found on average in CD8+ T cells than in CD4+ T cells. Clonal expansion of both CD4+ and CD8+ blood T cells was observed from baseline to week 6 at doses 0.1 to 3.0 mg/kg.

The chain joins TRBV6-1 to TRBJ1-1, and the D gene may be TRBD1, 5 bases matching. This material consisted of CD4+ or CD8+ T cells sorted from blood, taken in a trial of the OX40 agonist ivuxolimab. This sequence was found in an adult with an advanced solid tumor such as melanoma, head and neck, liver or kidney cancer. The nucleotide sequence is given as TGTGCCAGCAGGATGGACGGGGGCACTGAAGCTTTCTTT. This encodes CASRMDGGTEAFF.